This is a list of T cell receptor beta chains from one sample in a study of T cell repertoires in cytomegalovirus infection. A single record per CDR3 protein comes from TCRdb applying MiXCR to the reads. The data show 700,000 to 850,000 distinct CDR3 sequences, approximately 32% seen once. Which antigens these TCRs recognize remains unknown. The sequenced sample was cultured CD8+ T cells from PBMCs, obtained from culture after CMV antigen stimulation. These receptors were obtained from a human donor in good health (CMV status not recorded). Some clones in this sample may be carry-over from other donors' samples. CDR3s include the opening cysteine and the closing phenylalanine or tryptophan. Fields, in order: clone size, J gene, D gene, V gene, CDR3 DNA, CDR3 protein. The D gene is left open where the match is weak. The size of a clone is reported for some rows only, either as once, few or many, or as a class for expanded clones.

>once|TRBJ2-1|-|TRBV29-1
TGCAGCGTTGAGGGAGAGCAGGGGAGCTCCTACAATGAGCAGTTCTTC
CSVEGEQGSSYNEQFF
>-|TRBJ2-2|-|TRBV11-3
TGTGCCAGCAGCTCCCCCGGGGGCGCCGGGGAGCTGTTTTTT
CASSSPGGAGELFF
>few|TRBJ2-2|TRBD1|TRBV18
TGTGCCAGCTCCCCTGAGACAGGGTTCCTCAACACCGGGGAGCTGTTTTTT
CASSPETGFLNTGELFF
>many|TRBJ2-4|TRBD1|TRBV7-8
TGTGCCAGCAGCTTCGACAGGGGGGTAGCCAAAAACATTCAGTACTTC
CASSFDRGVAKNIQYF
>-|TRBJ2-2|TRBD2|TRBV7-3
TGTGCCAGCATCTTGGCGGGGGGCAACACCGGGGAGCTGTTTTTT
CASILAGGNTGELFF
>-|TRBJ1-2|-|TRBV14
TGTGCCAGCAGCGTCACAGGGTTGGGCTATGGCTACACCTTC
CASSVTGLGYGYTF
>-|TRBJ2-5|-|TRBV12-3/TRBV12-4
TGTGCCAGCAGAACTCAGGGCGGAGAGACCCAGTACTTC
CASRTQGGETQYF
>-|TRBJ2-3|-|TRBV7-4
TGTGCCAGCAGCTCGTCCCGGGACAAGTTTTATACGCAGTATTTT
CASSSSRDKFYTQYF
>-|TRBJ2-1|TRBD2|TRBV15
TGTGCCACCAGCAGGCAGATAGCGGGGAGCTCCTACAATGAGCAGTTCTTC
CATSRQIAGSSYNEQFF
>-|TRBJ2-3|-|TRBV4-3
TGCGCCAGCAGCCAGGGTCAGGGGCTCACAGATACGCAGTATTTT
CASSQGQGLTDTQYF
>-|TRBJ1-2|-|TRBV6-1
TGTGCCATCCCGGGACACACGCTCTATGGCTACACCTTC
CAIPGHTLYGYTF
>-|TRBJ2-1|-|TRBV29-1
TGCAGCGTTGGCCCAGGGGATTCCTACAATGAGCAGTTCTTC
CSVGPGDSYNEQFF
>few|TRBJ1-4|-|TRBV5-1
TGCGCCAGCAGCCCATTCGGGGGACGAAACAATGAAAAACTGTTTTTT
CASSPFGGRNNEKLFF
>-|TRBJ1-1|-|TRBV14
TGTGCCAGCAGCCCCGACAGGAGTCACACTGAAGCTTTCTTT
CASSPDRSHTEAFF